Shown below are 13 T cell receptor beta chains from a single sample sequenced in a study of shared clonotypes between healthy human individuals. Terminally differentiated effector memory CD45RA+ cells were left out of the naive CD8 fraction, which was CD45RO-negative and positively selected for CCR7. Here immunoSEQ multiplex PCR was the method, and the copy in TCRdb shows in-frame clones only, minus some. Among about 680,000 clones, roughly nine tenths were seen once, and the ten largest hold more than 20%. The sequenced material came from naive CD8+ T cells sorted from blood. Receptors originate from a man younger than 40 in good health.

V usage is TRBV7-9 and J usage is TRBJ1-4; possibly TRBD1 for D (5 bases). The CDR3 runs 17 residues. CDR1 SEHNR and CDR2 FQNEAQ come from the germline V gene (reference sequence). Trimming left V 2 bases short and J 4 bases short, with 17 bases between. CDR3 sequence: CASSLKGLGRNNEKLFF. CDR3 DNA: TGTGCCAGCAGCTTAAAGGGTTTGGGACGGAATAATGAAAAACTGTTTTTT. Combining the CDR3 with reference TRBV7-9 and TRBJ1-4 gives the whole variable domain DTGVSQNPRHKITKRGQNVTFRCDPISEHNRLYWYRQTLGQGPEFLTYFQNEAQLEKSRLLSDRFSAERPKGSFSTLEIQRTEQGDSAMYLCASSLKGLGRNNEKLFFGSGTQLSVL.

V gene TRBV4-1 combines with J gene TRBJ1-1; D might be TRBD1 (5 bases). The V gene's germline CDR1 is MGHRA and CDR2 YSYEKL. The CDR3 contains 14 residues. V lost 4 bases, J lost 5 bases, and 14 bases lay in between. CDR3 coding DNA: TGCGCCAGCAGCCCCCGGGGGGATTTGACTGAAGCTTTCTTT. It codes for CASSPRGDLTEAFF.

This chain links TRBV7-7 with TRBJ1-1; D not resolved. V lost 1 base and J 0 bases, leaving 3 bases between the germline ends. In germline, CDR1 is SSHAT, CDR2 FNYEAQ (reference sequence). This CDR3 region has 13 residues. The CDR3: CASSLELNTEAFF. CDR3 DNA sequence: TGTGCCAGCAGCTTAGAGTTGAACACTGAAGCTTTCTTT. The full variable domain, in which reference TRBV7-7 and TRBJ1-1 provide the parts outside the CDR3, is GAGVSQSPRYKVTKRGQDVTLRCDPISSHATLYWYQQALGQGPEFLTYFNYEAQPDKSGLPSDRFSAERPEGSISTLTIQRTEQRDSAMYRCASSLELNTEAFFGQGTRLTVV.

CDR3 in DNA: TGTGCCAGCAGCGTCGGTTTAACTGGGGGATCCTACAATGAGCAGTTCTTC. Translated, it gives CASSVGLTGGSYNEQFF. The V gene is TRBV9, the J gene TRBJ2-1; D may match TRBD1 or TRBD2 (5 bases each). Trimming stripped 2 bases from V and 1 base from J, with 16 bases between. Germline V gene sequence: CDR1 SGDLS, CDR2 YYNGEE. The CDR3 consists of 17 residues.

The chain uses TRBV13 and TRBJ2-7, with D uncertain. Germline values: CDR1 PRHDT, CDR2 FYEKMQ (reference sequence). The germline V and J ends were trimmed by 5 bases and 7 bases, with 15 bases remaining between them. The CDR3 runs 13 residues. The CDR3 protein is CASSPGAMGEQYF. The CDR3 coding sequence is TGTGCCAGCAGCCCCGGCGCAATGGGGGAGCAGTACTTC.

Turning to this clone: One junction end does not reproduce the germline sequence, and a read error may be involved. The chain is built from TRBV5-5 and TRBJ2-2, with D unresolved. Germline lookup yields CDR1 SGHKS and CDR2 YYEKEE (reference sequence). This CDR3 is 13 amino acids long. This CDR3 is CARSFINTGELFF. CDR3 nucleotides: TGTGCCAGAAGCTTTATAAACACCGGGGAGCTGTTTTTT.

J is TRBJ1-2 and V is TRBV30; TRBD1 is a possible D gene (6 bases). With 7 bases removed from V and 6 bases from J, the gap between germline ends came to 15 bases. This CDR3 spans 12 amino acids. Germline V CDR1 and CDR2: GTSNPN, SVGIG (reference sequence). DNA for the CDR3: TGTGCCTTCGGACCTTCAGGGGATGGCTACACCTTC. Residues: CAFGPSGDGYTF. Full variable domain (outside the CDR3, taken from reference TRBV30 and TRBJ1-2): SQTIHQWPATLVQPVGSPLSLECTVEGTSNPNLYWYRQAAGRGLQLLFYSVGIGQISSEVPQNLSASRPQDRQFILSSKKLLLSDSGFYLCAFGPSGDGYTFGSGTRLTVV.

The chain uses TRBV9 and TRBJ2-7; 8 bases agree with TRBD1. The germline V gene has CDR1 SGDLS and CDR2 YYNGEE. The CDR3 sequence is 14 residues long. After removal of 4 bases from V and 3 bases from J, the junction contained 6 bases not matched to a gene. The CDR3 region is CASSTMGQDYEQYF. The CDR3 region has the DNA TGTGCCAGCAGCACCATGGGACAGGACTACGAGCAGTACTTC. The full variable domain, with the rest looked up from reference TRBV9 and TRBJ2-7, is DSGVTQTPKHLITATGQRVTLRCSPRSGDLSVYWYQQSLDQGLQFLIQYYNGEERAKGNILERFSAQQFPDLHSELNLSSLELGDSALYFCASSTMGQDYEQYFGPGTRLTVT.

The chain couples TRBV7-9 to TRBJ2-3; D remains unclear. The CDR3 extends over 15 amino acids. Deletions cut 4 bases from V and 4 bases from J, with 15 bases between. Germline V gene lookup returns CDR1 SEHNR and CDR2 FQNEAQ (reference sequence). CDR3 sequence: CASSSTSSSADTQYF. The DNA of the CDR3 is TGTGCCAGCAGCTCAACTTCATCATCGGCAGATACGCAGTATTTT.

The V call is TRBV5-4, the J call TRBJ2-3; 9 bases map to TRBD2. CDR3 size: 16 residues. Per germline, CDR1 SGHNT and CDR2 YYREEE (reference sequence). The V segment lost 5 bases and the J segment 3 bases; nucleotides outside the gene matches: 10. This CDR3 reads CASRGHRREGTDTQYF. The CDR3 nucleotides are TGTGCCAGCAGAGGGCATCGGCGGGAGGGGACAGATACGCAGTATTTT. Based on the CDR3 plus reference TRBV5-4 and TRBJ2-3, the full variable domain is ETGVTQSPTHLIKTRGQQVTLRCSSQSGHNTVSWYQQALGQGPQFIFQYYREEENGRGNFPPRFSGLQFPNYSSELNVNALELDDSALYLCASRGHRREGTDTQYFGPGTRLTVL.

This clone came up once. The chain links TRBV29-1 to TRBJ1-4; D remains ambiguous. CDR1 is SQVTM, CDR2 ANQGSEA, per germline. V was shortened by 6 bases and J by 7 bases, with 15 bases between the two germline ends. This CDR3 comprises 13 residues. CDR3 in amino acids: CSVRKESSEKLFF. The CDR3 DNA sequence: TGCAGCGTCCGCAAGGAATCGAGTGAAAAACTGTTTTTT.

There are a few counts of this clone. The CDR3 here is CASSLVDSYEQYF. The CDR3 region has the DNA TGTGCCAGCAGTTTAGTCGACTCCTACGAGCAGTACTTC. V and J are TRBV28 and TRBJ2-7; unclear D gene. Germline assignment: CDR1 MDHEN and CDR2 SYDVKM. Deletions cut 2 bases from V and 0 bases from J, with 5 bases between. This CDR3 region has 13 residues.

V gene TRBV27 combines with J gene TRBJ2-7, with D possibly matching TRBD2 (6 bases). This CDR3 region has 15 residues. Germline V gene data show CDR1 as MNHEY and CDR2 as SMNVEV (reference sequence). The V and J ends lost 3 bases and 4 bases respectively, with 16 bases between them. The CDR3: CASSFHSGLGYEQYF. CDR3 DNA: TGTGCCAGCAGTTTTCACTCGGGACTGGGATACGAGCAGTACTTC.